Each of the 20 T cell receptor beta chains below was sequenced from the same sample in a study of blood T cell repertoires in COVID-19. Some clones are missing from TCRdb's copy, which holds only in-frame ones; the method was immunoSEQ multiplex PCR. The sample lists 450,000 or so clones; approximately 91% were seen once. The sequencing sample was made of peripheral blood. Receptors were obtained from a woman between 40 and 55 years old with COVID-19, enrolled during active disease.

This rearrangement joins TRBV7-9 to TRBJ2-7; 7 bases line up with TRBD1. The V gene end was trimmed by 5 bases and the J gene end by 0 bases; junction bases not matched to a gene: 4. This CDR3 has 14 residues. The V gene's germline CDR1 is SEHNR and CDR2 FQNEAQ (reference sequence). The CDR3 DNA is TGTGCCAGCAGCCGGGACAGCGACTCCTACGAGCAGTACTTC. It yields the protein CASSRDSDSYEQYF.

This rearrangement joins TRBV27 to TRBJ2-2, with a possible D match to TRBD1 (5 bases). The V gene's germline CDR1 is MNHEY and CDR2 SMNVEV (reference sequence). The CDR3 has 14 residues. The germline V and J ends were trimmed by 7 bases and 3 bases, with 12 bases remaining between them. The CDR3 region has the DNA TGTGCCAGCACACCTTCAGGGTACACCGGGGAGCTGTTTTTT. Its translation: CASTPSGYTGELFF.

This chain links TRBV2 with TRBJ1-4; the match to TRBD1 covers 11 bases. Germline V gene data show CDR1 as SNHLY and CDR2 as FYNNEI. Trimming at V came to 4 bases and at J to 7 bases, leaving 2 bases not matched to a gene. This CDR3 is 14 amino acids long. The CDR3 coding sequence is TGTGCCAGCAGTGCGGGGACAGGGGGTGAAAAACTGTTTTTT. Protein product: CASSAGTGGEKLFF. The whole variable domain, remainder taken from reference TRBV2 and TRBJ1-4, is EPEVTQTPSHQVTQMGQEVILRCVPISNHLYFYWYRQILGQKVEFLVSFYNNEISEKSEIFDDQFSVERPDGSNFTLKIRSTKLEDSAMYFCASSAGTGGEKLFFGSGTQLSVL.

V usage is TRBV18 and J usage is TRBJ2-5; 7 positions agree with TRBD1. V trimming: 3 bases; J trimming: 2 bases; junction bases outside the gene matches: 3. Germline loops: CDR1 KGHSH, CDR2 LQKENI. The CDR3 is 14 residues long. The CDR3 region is CASSPRDRQETQYF. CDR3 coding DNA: TGTGCCAGCTCACCCCGGGACAGACAAGAGACCCAGTACTTC.

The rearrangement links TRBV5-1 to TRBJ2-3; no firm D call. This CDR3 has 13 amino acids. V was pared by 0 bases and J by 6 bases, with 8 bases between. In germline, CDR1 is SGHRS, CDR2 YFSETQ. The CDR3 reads CASSLAGVDTQYF. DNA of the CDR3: TGCGCCAGCAGCTTGGCCGGAGTCGATACGCAGTATTTT.

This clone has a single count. CDR3 coding DNA: TGTGCCAGCAGTGAGGAGGGGAGACTAGCGGGAGATACGCAGTATTTT. Amino acids: CASSEEGRLAGDTQYF. V is TRBV25-1 and J is TRBJ2-3, with TRBD2 matching 10 bases. Germline-derived CDR1 and CDR2 are MGHDK and SYGVNS. This CDR3 spans 16 amino acids. J lost 5 bases, V lost 3 bases, and 8 bases had no gene match.

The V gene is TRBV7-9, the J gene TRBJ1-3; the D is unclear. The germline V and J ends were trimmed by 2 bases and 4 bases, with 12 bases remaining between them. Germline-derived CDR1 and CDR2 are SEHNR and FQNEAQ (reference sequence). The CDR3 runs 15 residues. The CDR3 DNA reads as TGTGCCAGCAGCTTATCACGGGAACCAGGAAACACCATATATTTT. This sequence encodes CASSLSREPGNTIYF.

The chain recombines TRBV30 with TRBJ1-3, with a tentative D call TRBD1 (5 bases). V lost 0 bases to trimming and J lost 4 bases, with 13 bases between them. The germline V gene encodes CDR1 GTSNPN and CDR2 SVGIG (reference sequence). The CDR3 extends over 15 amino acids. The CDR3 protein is CAWSVRQGTGNTIYF. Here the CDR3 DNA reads TGTGCCTGGAGTGTACGTCAGGGAACGGGAAACACCATATATTTT.

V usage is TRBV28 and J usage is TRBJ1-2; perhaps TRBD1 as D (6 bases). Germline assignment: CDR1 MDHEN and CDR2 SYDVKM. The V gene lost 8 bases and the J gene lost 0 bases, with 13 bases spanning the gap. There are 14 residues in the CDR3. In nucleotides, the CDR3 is TGTGCCAGCTGCCCCCAGGGGACTAACTATGGCTACACCTTC. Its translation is CASCPQGTNYGYTF.

CDR3 coding DNA: TGTGCCAGCAGTTCCCGACAGGGACCCTACAATGAGCAGTTCTTC. This encodes CASSSRQGPYNEQFF. The rearrangement uses TRBV27 and TRBJ2-1, with TRBD1 identical over 7 bases. Germline CDR1 and CDR2: MNHEY and SMNVEV (reference sequence). CDR3 length: 15 amino acids. J was trimmed by 2 bases and V by 4 bases; bases with no gene match: 5.

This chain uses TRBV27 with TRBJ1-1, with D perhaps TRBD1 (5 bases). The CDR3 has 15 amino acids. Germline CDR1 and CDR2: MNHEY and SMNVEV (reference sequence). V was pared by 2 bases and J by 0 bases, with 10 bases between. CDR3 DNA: TGTGCCAGCAGTTTACTCCCAGGGATGAACACTGAAGCTTTCTTT. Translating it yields CASSLLPGMNTEAFF.

The CDR3 DNA follows: TGTGCCAGCAGCCCTGGGACAGGGATTTCGAACACCGGGGAGCTGTTTTTT. Protein product: CASSPGTGISNTGELFF. This chain joins TRBV11-3 and TRBJ2-2, with 9 bases matching TRBD1. V shed 5 bases and J 0 bases; nucleotides not matched to a gene: 7. The germline gives CDR1 SGHNT, CDR2 YENEEA. The CDR3 covers 17 residues.

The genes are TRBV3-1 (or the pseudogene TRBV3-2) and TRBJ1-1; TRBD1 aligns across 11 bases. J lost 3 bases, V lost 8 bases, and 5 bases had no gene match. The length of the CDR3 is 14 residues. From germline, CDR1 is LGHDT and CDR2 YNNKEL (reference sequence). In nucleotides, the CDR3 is TGTGCCAGCCGGACAGGGGGCGAGTACACTGAAGCTTTCTTT. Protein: CASRTGGEYTEAFF.

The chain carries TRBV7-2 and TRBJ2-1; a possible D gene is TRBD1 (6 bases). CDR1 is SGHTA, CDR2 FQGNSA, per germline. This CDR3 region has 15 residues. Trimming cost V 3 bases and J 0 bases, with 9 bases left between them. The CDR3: CASSLGALSYNEQFF. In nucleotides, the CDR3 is TGTGCCAGCAGCTTGGGGGCTCTCTCCTACAATGAGCAGTTCTTC.

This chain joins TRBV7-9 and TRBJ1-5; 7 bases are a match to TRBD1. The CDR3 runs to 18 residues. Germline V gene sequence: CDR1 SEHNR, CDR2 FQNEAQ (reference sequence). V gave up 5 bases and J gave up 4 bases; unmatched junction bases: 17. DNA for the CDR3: TGTGCCAGCAGCGCCATGTCAGGGGGGCCCCCCTTAAATCAGCCCCAGCATTTT. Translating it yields CASSAMSGGPPLNQPQHF.

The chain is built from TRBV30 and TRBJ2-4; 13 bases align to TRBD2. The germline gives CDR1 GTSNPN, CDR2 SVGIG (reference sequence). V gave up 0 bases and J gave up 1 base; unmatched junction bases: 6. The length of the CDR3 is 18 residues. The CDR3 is CAWSVLAGGSWAKNIQYF. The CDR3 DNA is TGTGCCTGGAGTGTACTAGCGGGAGGGAGCTGGGCCAAAAACATTCAGTACTTC.

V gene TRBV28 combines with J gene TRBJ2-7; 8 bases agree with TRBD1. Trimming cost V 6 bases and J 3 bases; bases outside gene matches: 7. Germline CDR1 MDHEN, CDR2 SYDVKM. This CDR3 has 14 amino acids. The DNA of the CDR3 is TGTGCCAGCAGCTCCCCCGGACAGGGCTACGAGCAGTACTTC. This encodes CASSSPGQGYEQYF.

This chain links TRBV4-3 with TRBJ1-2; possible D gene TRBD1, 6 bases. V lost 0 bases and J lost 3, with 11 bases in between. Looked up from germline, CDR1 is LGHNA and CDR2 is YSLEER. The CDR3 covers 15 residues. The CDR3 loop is CASSQDRKGDYGYTF. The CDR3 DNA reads TGCGCCAGCAGCCAAGACCGAAAGGGGGACTATGGCTACACCTTC.

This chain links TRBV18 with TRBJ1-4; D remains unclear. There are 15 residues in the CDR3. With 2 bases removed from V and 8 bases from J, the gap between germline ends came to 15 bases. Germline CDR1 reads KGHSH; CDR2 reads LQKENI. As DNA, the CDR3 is TGTGCCAGCTCACCATTCGGAAAGGGAGACGAAAAACTGTTTTTT. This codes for CASSPFGKGDEKLFF.

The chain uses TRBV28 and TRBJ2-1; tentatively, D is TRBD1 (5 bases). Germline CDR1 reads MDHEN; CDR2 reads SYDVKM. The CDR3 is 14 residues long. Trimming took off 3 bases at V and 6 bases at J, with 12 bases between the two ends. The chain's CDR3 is CASSFTPRVNEQFF. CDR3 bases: TGTGCCAGCAGTTTCACACCCAGGGTCAATGAGCAGTTCTTC.